The clone carrying this T cell receptor beta chain was observed many times. As to time point: before trial treatment. Eligibility required advanced solid tumors lacking tumor-infiltrating lymphocytes. The length of the CDR3 is 14 residues. The germline CDR1 and CDR2 sequences are MNHEY and SMNVEV (reference sequence). Between the trimmed V and J ends, which lost 6 bases and 4 bases, there was a span of 14 bases. The source of the sample is a study of low-dose radiotherapy and immunotherapy resistance in tumors. TRAV- and TRBV-specific primers primed first-strand cDNA, covering alpha and beta chains. A roughly 21-cycle PCR with a constant-region primer and V-primer adapter amplified TCRs. From the reads, TCRdb called clonotypes with MiXCR, one entry per CDR3 protein. The table has roughly 60,000 distinct CDR3 sequences, approximately 26% seen once; the top ten hold just over 5.5%.

This chain connects TRBV27 to TRBJ2-3; no firm D call. The input for sequencing was PBMCs, taken before treatment. The receptor was isolated from a male donor with prostate cancer. The CDR3 bases are TGTGCCAGCAGCCCCCTTTCTGAATCAGATACGCAGTATTTT. Translating gives CASSPLSESDTQYF.